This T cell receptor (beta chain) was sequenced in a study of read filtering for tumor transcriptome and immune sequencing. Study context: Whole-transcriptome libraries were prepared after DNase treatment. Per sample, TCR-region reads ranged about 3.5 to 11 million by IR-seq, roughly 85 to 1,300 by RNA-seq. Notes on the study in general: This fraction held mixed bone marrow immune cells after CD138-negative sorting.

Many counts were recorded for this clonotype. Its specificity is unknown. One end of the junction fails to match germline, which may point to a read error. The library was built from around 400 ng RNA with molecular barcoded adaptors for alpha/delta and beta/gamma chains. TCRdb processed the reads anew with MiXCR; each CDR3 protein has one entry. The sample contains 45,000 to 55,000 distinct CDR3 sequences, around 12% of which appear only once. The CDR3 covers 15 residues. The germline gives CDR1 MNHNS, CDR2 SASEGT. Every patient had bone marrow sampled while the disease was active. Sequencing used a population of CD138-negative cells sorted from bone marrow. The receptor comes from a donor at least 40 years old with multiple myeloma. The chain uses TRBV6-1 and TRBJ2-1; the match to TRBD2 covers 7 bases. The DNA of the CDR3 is TGTGCCAGCTTTCACGCGGGAGCGGGGTTAAGTGAGCTGTTCTTC. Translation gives CASFHAGAGLSELFF.